This T cell receptor beta chain was recovered during a study of OX40 agonist ivuxolimab in advanced cancers. Anyone with autoimmune disease history or systemic immunosuppression was excluded. Peripheral blood came from all dose cohorts at three timepoints. Worth noting for this clone: Its matching antigen is unknown.

TCRdb keeps only in-frame clones here, not all; method: immunoSEQ multiplex PCR. The repertoire consists of 95,000 to 150,000 clones, with 75% to 90% occurring once and the leading ten covering approximately 0.55%. With 5 bases clipped from V and 0 bases from J, the junction kept 10 bases outside the gene matches. CDR1 LNHDA and CDR2 SQIVND come from the germline V gene (reference sequence). CDR3 size: 19 residues. Overall study findings and caveats: Clonal expansion from baseline to week 6 occurred in both CD4+ and CD8+ T cells. Expanded clones belonging to CD8+ T cells outnumbered, on average, those of CD4+.

The clonotype comes from an adult with an advanced solid tumor such as melanoma, head and neck, liver or kidney cancer. This chain uses TRBV19 with TRBJ2-1; the match to TRBD2 covers 13 bases. The material sequenced was CD4+ or CD8+ T cells sorted from blood, taken in a trial of the OX40 agonist ivuxolimab. CDR3 amino acids: CASSPRRLAGGSSYNEQFF. The CDR3, as DNA: TGTGCCAGTAGTCCTCGCCGACTAGCGGGGGGTAGCTCCTACAATGAGCAGTTCTTC.